This paragraph reports one T cell receptor (beta chain). V shed 0 bases and J shed 14 bases, with 11 bases lying between them. CDR1 and CDR2 (germline): SGHVS, FNYEAQ. The length of the CDR3 is 13 residues. This sample was included in a study of CDR3 diversity in severe acne. MiXCR, applied by TCRdb to the PCR reads, yields one record per CDR3 protein. The data show about 97,000 distinct CDR3 sequences, about half seen once. This rearrangement joins TRBV7-6 to TRBJ1-6, with D unclear. What was sequenced was blood. This receptor was obtained from a male donor with acne. CDR3 region: CASSLAGREALHF. The CDR3 DNA reads TGTGCCAGCAGCTTAGCTGGAAGGGAAGCCCTCCACTTT.